This is a list of T cell receptor beta chains from one sample in a study of blood T cell repertoires in COVID-19. The assay was immunoSEQ multiplex PCR, and TCRdb's table has in-frame clones only and misses some. The table has about 120,000 clones, approximately 90% seen once. The sequenced sample was peripheral blood. The receptor source for this set is a man in his sixties with COVID-19, enrolled during active disease. Each CDR3 is given with its conserved first and last residue. Fields, in order: D gene, V gene, J gene, CDR3 length, CDR3 protein, CDR3 DNA. A D gene is named only where the DNA matches it firmly.

D: .; V: TRBV29-1; J: TRBJ1-3; length: 20; CDR3: CSVGVPVSPLENFSGNTIYF; DNA: TGCAGCGTTGGGGTCCCAGTTAGCCCTTTAGAGAATTTCTCTGGAAACACCATATATTTT
D: .; V: TRBV5-1; J: TRBJ1-6; length: 13; CDR3: CASSHENNSPLHF; DNA: TGCGCCAGCAGCCACGAGAATAATTCACCCCTCCACTTT
D: .; V: TRBV29-1; J: TRBJ1-4; length: 13; CDR3: CSVSDRGGEKLFF; DNA: TGCAGCGTCAGCGACCGCGGAGGTGAAAAACTGTTTTTT
D: TRBD1; V: TRBV3-1/TRBV3-2; J: TRBJ1-2; length: 15; CDR3: CASSPDRGPYYGYTF; DNA: TGTGCCAGCAGCCCGGACAGGGGGCCCTACTATGGCTACACCTTC
D: .; V: TRBV14; J: TRBJ2-1; length: 16; CDR3: CASSQEGRGRINEQFF; DNA: TGTGCCAGCAGCCAAGAGGGAAGGGGCAGGATAAATGAGCAGTTCTTC
D: TRBD2; V: TRBV6-5; J: TRBJ2-5; length: 13; CDR3: CASSPQGGETQYF; DNA: TGTGCCAGCAGTCCCCAGGGAGGGGAGACCCAGTACTTC
D: TRBD1; V: TRBV28; J: TRBJ1-2; length: 13; CDR3: CASSFGQAVDYTF; DNA: TGTGCCAGCAGTTTCGGACAGGCTGTTGACTACACCTTC
D: .; V: TRBV12-5; J: TRBJ1-3; length: 11; CDR3: CASGPGNTIYF; DNA: TGTGCTAGTGGTCCGGGAAACACCATATATTTT
D: .; V: TRBV11-2; J: TRBJ1-1; length: 13; CDR3: CASSYGVNTEAFF; DNA: TGTGCCAGCAGTTACGGAGTGAACACTGAAGCTTTCTTT
D: TRBD1; V: TRBV3-1/TRBV3-2; J: TRBJ1-5; length: 15; CDR3: CASSQTGARNQPQHF; DNA: TGTGCCAGCAGCCAAACAGGGGCCAGGAATCAGCCCCAGCATTTT
D: .; V: TRBV9; J: TRBJ1-1; length: 16; CDR3: CASSPEQGRVNTEAFF; DNA: TGTGCCAGCAGCCCGGAACAGGGTAGGGTGAACACTGAAGCTTTCTTT
D: .; V: TRBV3-1/TRBV3-2; J: TRBJ1-3; length: 15; CDR3: CASSREGATGNTIYF; DNA: TGTGCCAGCAGCCGCGAAGGGGCAACTGGAAACACCATATATTTT
D: .; V: TRBV9; J: TRBJ2-5; length: 13; CDR3: CASSFQGRETQYF; DNA: TGTGCCAGCAGCTTTCAGGGGAGAGAGACCCAGTACTTC
D: .; V: TRBV7-8; J: TRBJ1-6; length: 15; CDR3: CASSLGGSSHSPLHF; DNA: TGTGCCAGCAGCTTAGGAGGCAGCAGTCATTCACCCCTCCACTTT
D: TRBD2; V: TRBV7-3; J: TRBJ2-2; length: 14; CDR3: CASSTRGGSGELFF; DNA: TGTGCCAGCAGCACCCGGGGGGGGTCCGGGGAGCTGTTTTTT
D: .; V: TRBV6-5; J: TRBJ1-3; length: 16; CDR3: CASSYGPGAAGNTIYF; DNA: TGTGCCAGCAGTTATGGGCCGGGAGCCGCTGGAAACACCATATATTTT
D: TRBD2; V: TRBV19; J: TRBJ2-7; length: 15; CDR3: CASSIEIAGAYEQYF; DNA: TGTGCCAGTAGTATCGAAATAGCGGGGGCCTACGAGCAGTACTTC
D: .; V: TRBV6-4; J: TRBJ2-3; length: 16; CDR3: CASSDSQVSSTDTQYF; DNA: TGTGCCAGCAGTGACTCGCAGGTGTCTAGCACAGATACGCAGTATTTT
D: .; V: TRBV5-4; J: TRBJ1-2; length: 15; CDR3: CASSLGPDRLYGYTF; DNA: TGTGCCAGCAGCTTGGGCCCGGACAGACTCTATGGCTACACCTTC
D: .; V: TRBV5-1; J: TRBJ1-2; length: 14; CDR3: CASSFETANYGYTF; DNA: TGCGCCAGCAGCTTCGAGACAGCTAACTATGGCTACACCTTC
D: TRBD1; V: TRBV6-5; J: TRBJ1-5; length: 14; CDR3: CASSRDRSRQPQHF; DNA: TGTGCCAGCAGCCGGGACAGGAGCCGCCAGCCCCAGCATTTT
D: TRBD1; V: TRBV7-6; J: TRBJ1-5; length: 15; CDR3: CASSQGADSNQPQHF; DNA: TGTGCCAGCAGCCAGGGGGCGGATAGCAATCAGCCCCAGCATTTT
D: .; V: TRBV7-8; J: TRBJ2-1; length: 13; CDR3: CASSTGMVNEQFF; DNA: TGTGCCAGCAGCACAGGGATGGTGAATGAGCAGTTCTTC
D: .; V: TRBV10-3; J: TRBJ1-1; length: 14; CDR3: CAISLRGPNTEAFF; DNA: TGTGCCATCAGCCTCAGGGGACCCAACACTGAAGCTTTCTTT
D: .; V: TRBV3-1/TRBV3-2; J: TRBJ2-6; length: 14; CDR3: CASSQHSGANVLTF; DNA: TGTGCCAGCAGCCAACACTCTGGGGCCAACGTCCTGACTTTC
D: TRBD1; V: TRBV7-2; J: TRBJ2-7; length: 19; CDR3: CASSLKVGLGRTGWYEQYF; DNA: TGTGCCAGCAGCTTAAAGGTGGGGTTGGGCCGGACAGGGTGGTACGAGCAGTACTTC
D: .; V: TRBV28; J: TRBJ1-2; length: 14; CDR3: CASSPAGFVYGYTF; DNA: TGTGCCAGCAGTCCGGCCGGGTTCGTCTATGGCTACACCTTC
D: .; V: TRBV6-5; J: TRBJ1-1; length: 15; CDR3: CASSHRDSGGTEAFF; DNA: TGTGCCAGCAGCCACCGGGACTCCGGGGGGACTGAAGCTTTCTTT
D: TRBD2; V: TRBV10-3; J: TRBJ2-3; length: 17; CDR3: CAISPTPGTSETDTQYF; DNA: TGTGCCATCAGCCCGACGCCCGGGACTAGCGAGACAGATACGCAGTATTTT
D: .; V: TRBV7-3; J: TRBJ1-1; length: 13; CDR3: CASSASGGPLAFF; DNA: TGTGCCAGCAGCGCCTCCGGAGGGCCTTTAGCTTTCTTT
D: TRBD1; V: TRBV27; J: TRBJ1-5; length: 17; CDR3: CASSPGTGQTSNQPQHF; DNA: TGTGCCAGCAGTCCCGGGACAGGGCAGACAAGCAATCAGCCCCAGCATTTT
D: .; V: TRBV4-2; J: TRBJ2-5; length: 13; CDR3: CASKAWGRETQYF; DNA: TGTGCCAGCAAGGCCTGGGGGCGAGAGACCCAGTACTTC
D: .; V: TRBV5-1; J: TRBJ1-2; length: 13; CDR3: CASSFSGNYGYTF; DNA: TGCGCCAGCAGCTTCTCGGGGAACTATGGCTACACCTTC